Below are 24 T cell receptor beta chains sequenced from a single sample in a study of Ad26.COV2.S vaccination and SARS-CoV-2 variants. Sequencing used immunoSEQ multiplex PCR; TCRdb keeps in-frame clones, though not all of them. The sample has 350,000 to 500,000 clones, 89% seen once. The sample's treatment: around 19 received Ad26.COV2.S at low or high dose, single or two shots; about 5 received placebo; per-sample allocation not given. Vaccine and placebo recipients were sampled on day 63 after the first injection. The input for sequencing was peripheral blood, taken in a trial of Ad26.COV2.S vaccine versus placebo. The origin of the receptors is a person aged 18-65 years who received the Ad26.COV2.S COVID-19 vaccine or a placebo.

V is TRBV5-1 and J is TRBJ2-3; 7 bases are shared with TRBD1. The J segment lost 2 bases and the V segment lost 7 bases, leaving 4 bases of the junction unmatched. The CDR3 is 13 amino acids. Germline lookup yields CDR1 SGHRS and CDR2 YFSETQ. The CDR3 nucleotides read TGCGCCAGCGGGACAGCTTCCACAGATACGCAGTATTTT. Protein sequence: CASGTASTDTQYF.

The CDR3 spells CASSQEGFYSGNTIYF. In nucleotides, the CDR3 is TGCGCCAGCAGCCAAGAAGGTTTCTACTCTGGAAACACCATATATTTT. The chain couples TRBV4-3 to TRBJ1-3; D not resolved. The CDR3 totals 16 residues. V lost 0 bases and J lost 0, with 9 bases in between. CDR1 and CDR2 (germline): LGHNA, YSLEER.

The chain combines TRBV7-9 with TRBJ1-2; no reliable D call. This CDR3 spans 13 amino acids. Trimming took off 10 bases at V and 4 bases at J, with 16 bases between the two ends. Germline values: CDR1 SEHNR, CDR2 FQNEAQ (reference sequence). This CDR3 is CAIPTWVSYGYTF. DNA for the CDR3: TGTGCCATTCCCACATGGGTGTCCTATGGCTACACCTTC. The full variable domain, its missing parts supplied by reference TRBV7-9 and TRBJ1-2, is DTGVSQNPRHKITKRGQNVTFRCDPISEHNRLYWYRQTLGQGPEFLTYFQNEAQLEKSRLLSDRFSAERPKGSFSTLEIQRTEQGDSAMYLCAIPTWVSYGYTFGSGTRLTVV.

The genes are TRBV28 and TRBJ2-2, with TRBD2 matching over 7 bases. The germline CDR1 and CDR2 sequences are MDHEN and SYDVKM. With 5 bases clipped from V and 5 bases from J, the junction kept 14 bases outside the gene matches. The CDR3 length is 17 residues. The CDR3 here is CASSPGGWAGDTGELFF. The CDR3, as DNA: TGTGCCAGCAGTCCCGGAGGGTGGGCGGGAGATACCGGGGAGCTGTTTTTT.

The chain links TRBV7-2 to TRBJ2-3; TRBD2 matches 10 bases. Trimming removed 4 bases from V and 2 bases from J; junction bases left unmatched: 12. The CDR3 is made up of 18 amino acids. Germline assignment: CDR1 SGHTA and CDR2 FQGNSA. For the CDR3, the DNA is TGTGCCAGCAGCTCCCAGTTTAGCGGGGGGCTTTACACAGATACGCAGTATTTT. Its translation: CASSSQFSGGLYTDTQYF.

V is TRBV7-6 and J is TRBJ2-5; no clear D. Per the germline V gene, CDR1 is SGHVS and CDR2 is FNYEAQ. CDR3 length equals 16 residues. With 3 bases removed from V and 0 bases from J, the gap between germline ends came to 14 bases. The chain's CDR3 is CASSFSGPPNQETQYF. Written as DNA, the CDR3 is TGTGCCAGCAGCTTCTCAGGTCCACCAAACCAAGAGACCCAGTACTTC. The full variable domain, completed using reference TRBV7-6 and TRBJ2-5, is GAGVSQSPRYKVTKRGQDVALRCDPISGHVSLYWYRQALGQGPEFLTYFNYEAQQDKSGLPNDRFSAERPEGSISTLTIQRTEQRDSAMYRCASSFSGPPNQETQYFGPGTRLLVL.

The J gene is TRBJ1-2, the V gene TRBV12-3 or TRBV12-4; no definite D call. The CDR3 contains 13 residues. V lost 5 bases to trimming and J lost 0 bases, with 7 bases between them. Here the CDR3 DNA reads TGTGCCAGCAGTCGGAGCGCTAACTATGGCTACACCTTC. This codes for CASSRSANYGYTF.

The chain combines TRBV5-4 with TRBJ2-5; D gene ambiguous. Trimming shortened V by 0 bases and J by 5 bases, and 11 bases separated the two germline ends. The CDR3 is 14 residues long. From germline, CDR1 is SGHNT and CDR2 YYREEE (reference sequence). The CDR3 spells CASSLGPEVETQYF. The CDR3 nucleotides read TGTGCCAGCAGCTTGGGACCCGAGGTTGAGACCCAGTACTTC.

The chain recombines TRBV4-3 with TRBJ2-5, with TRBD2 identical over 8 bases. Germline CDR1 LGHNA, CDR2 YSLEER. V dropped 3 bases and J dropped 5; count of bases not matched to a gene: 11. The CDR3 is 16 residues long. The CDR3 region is CASSQDWTSSGETQYF. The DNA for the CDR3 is TGCGCCAGCAGCCAGGACTGGACTAGCAGTGGGGAGACCCAGTACTTC.

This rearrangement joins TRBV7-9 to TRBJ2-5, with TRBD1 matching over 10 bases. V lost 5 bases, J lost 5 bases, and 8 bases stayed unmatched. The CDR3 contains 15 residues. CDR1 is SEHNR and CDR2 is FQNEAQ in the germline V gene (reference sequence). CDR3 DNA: TGTGCCAGCAGCACACCACCGGGACAGGGGGAGACCCAGTACTTC. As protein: CASSTPPGQGETQYF. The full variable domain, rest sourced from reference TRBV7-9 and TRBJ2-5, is DTGVSQNPRHKITKRGQNVTFRCDPISEHNRLYWYRQTLGQGPEFLTYFQNEAQLEKSRLLSDRFSAERPKGSFSTLEIQRTEQGDSAMYLCASSTPPGQGETQYFGPGTRLLVL.

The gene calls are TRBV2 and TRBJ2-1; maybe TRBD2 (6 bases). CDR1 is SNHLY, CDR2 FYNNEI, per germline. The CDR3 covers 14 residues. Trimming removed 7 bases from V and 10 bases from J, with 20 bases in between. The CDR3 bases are TGTGCCAGCATCAATAGAGGAGGGGACCGGGAGCAGTTCTTC. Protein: CASINRGGDREQFF.

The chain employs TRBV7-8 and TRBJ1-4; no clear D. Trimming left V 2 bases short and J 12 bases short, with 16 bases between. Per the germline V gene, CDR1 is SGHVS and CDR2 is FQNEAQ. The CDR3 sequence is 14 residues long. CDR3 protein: CASSLTFPLGELFF. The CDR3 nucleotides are TGTGCCAGCAGCTTAACCTTCCCACTCGGGGAACTGTTTTTT.

The CDR3 DNA is TGCGCCAGCAGCCAAGATGGGTACAGGGGTAATGAAAAACTGTTTTTT. As protein: CASSQDGYRGNEKLFF. The chain couples TRBV4-3 to TRBJ1-4, with 7 bases lining up with TRBD1. Germline lookup yields CDR1 LGHNA and CDR2 YSLEER. CDR3 length: 16 amino acids. With V trimmed by 0 bases and J by 4 bases, 5 bases remained unmatched.

The CDR3 bases are TGTGCCAGCAGTCGTGACGGGGGAGCAGAGACCCAGTACTTC. Encoded protein: CASSRDGGAETQYF. This rearrangement joins TRBV4-2 to TRBJ2-5, with D tentatively TRBD2 (6 bases). CDR1 is LGHNA and CDR2 is YNFKEQ in the germline V gene. V was trimmed by 6 bases and J by 4 bases, leaving 15 bases between them. This CDR3 is 14 amino acids long.

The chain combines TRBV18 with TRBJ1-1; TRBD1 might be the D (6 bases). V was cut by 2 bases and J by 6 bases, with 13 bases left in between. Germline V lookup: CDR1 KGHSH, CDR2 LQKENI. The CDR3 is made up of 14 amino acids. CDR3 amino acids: CASSPLGGMAEAFF. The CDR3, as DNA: TGTGCCAGCTCACCATTGGGGGGCATGGCTGAAGCTTTCTTT.

This chain's CDR3 is CASSVYPEETQYF. The CDR3, as DNA: TGTGCCAGCAGCGTTTATCCGGAAGAGACCCAGTACTTC. The chain joins TRBV9 to TRBJ2-5; D ambiguous. V lost 2 bases and J lost 3, with 8 bases in between. The CDR3 runs 13 residues. Germline loops: CDR1 SGDLS, CDR2 YYNGEE.

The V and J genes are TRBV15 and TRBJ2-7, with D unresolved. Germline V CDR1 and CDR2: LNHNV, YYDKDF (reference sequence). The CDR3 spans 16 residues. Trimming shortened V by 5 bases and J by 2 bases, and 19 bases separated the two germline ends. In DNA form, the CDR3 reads TGTGCCACCAGCGGCAGGCTGGACCCCAGACCCTACGAGCAGTACGTC. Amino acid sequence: CATSGRLDPRPYEQYV.

The CDR3 coding sequence is TGTGCCAGCAGCTTGGGAGGCCCAACACTGGGTTCACCCCTCCACTTT. It codes for CASSLGGPTLGSPLHF. The rearrangement joins TRBV5-4 to TRBJ1-6; D is undetermined. This CDR3 contains 16 residues. Trimming left V 0 bases short and J 9 bases short, with 16 bases between. Germline V gene sequence: CDR1 SGHNT, CDR2 YYREEE (reference sequence).

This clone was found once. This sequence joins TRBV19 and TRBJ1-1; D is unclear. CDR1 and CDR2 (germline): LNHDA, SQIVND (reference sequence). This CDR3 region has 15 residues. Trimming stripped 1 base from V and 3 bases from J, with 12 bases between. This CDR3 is CASSIGPHRDTEAFF. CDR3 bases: TGTGCCAGTAGTATAGGCCCCCATAGGGACACTGAAGCTTTCTTT.

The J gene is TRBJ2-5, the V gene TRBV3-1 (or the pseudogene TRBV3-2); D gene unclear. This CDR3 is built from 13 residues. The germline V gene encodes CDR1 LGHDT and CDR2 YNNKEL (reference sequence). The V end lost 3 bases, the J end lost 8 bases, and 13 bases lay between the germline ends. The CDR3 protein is CASSHRDSYTQYF. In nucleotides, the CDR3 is TGTGCCAGCAGCCACCGAGATTCGTATACCCAGTACTTC.

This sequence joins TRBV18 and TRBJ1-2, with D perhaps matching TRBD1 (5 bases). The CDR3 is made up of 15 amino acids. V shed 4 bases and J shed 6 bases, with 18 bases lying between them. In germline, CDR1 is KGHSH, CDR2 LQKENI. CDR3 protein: CASSLQLGVGDGYTF. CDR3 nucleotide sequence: TGTGCCAGCTCACTTCAGCTCGGGGTAGGGGATGGCTACACCTTC.

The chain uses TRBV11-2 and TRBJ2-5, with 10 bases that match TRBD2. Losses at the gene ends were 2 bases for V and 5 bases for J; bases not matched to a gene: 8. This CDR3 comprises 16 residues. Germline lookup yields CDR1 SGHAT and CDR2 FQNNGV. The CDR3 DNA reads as TGTGCCAGCAGCTTACCTAGCGGGAGTGTTATGGAGACCCAGTACTTC. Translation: CASSLPSGSVMETQYF.

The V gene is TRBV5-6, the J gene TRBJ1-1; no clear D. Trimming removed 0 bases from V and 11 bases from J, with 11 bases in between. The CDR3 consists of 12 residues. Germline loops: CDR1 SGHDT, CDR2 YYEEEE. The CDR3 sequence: CASSLGSLEAFF. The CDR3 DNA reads TGTGCCAGCAGCTTGGGCAGCCTCGAGGCTTTCTTT.

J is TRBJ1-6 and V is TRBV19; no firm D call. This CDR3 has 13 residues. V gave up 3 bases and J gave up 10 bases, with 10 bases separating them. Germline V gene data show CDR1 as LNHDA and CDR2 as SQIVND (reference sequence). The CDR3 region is CASSIKMLSPLHF. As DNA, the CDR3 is TGTGCCAGTAGTATTAAAATGCTGTCACCCCTCCACTTT.